These 25 T cell receptor beta chains originate from one sample sequenced in a study of blood T cell repertoires in COVID-19. Repertoires were generated with immunoSEQ multiplex PCR, while TCRdb's copy carries only in-frame clones and drops some. The data hold about 500,000 clones, with approximately 88% observed a single time. The sample consisted of peripheral blood. These receptors were obtained from a woman in her forties or fifties with COVID-19, enrolled during active disease.

The rearrangement uses TRBV28 and TRBJ2-7, with D perhaps TRBD2 (6 bases). From germline, CDR1 is MDHEN and CDR2 SYDVKM. Trimming cost V 3 bases and J 0 bases, with 12 bases left between them. The CDR3 totals 15 residues. For the CDR3, the DNA is TGTGCCAGCAGTTTTAACGGGGGATCCTCCTACGAGCAGTACTTC. Its protein is CASSFNGGSSYEQYF.

The rearrangement joins TRBV5-1 to TRBJ1-2; TRBD1 might be the D (6 bases). Germline lookup yields CDR1 SGHRS and CDR2 YFSETQ. Between the trimmed V and J ends, which lost 0 bases and 6 bases, there was a span of 15 bases. CDR3 length equals 15 residues. The CDR3 DNA reads TGCGCCAGCAGCTTGGTACTGGGGGCATCGGATGGCTACACCTTC. It encodes CASSLVLGASDGYTF.

This chain links TRBV6-4 with TRBJ1-6, with D uncertain. Trimming removed 5 bases from V and 2 bases from J, with 10 bases in between. The V gene's germline CDR1 is MRHNA and CDR2 SNTAGT. The length of the CDR3 is 15 residues. The CDR3 sequence is CASSTTKTYNSPLHF. For the CDR3, the DNA is TGTGCCAGCAGTACGACAAAGACCTATAATTCACCCCTCCACTTT.

This chain connects TRBV11-2 to TRBJ1-1; D unclear. The V and J ends lost 2 bases and 4 bases respectively, with 8 bases between them. Germline lookup yields CDR1 SGHAT and CDR2 FQNNGV. The CDR3 loop spans 13 amino acids. The CDR3 loop is CASSLLGITEAFF. CDR3 coding DNA: TGTGCCAGCAGCTTACTCGGGATCACTGAAGCTTTCTTT.

This clone turned up a few times. This sequence joins TRBV11-2 and TRBJ1-4; D is perhaps TRBD1 (6 bases). Germline-derived CDR1 and CDR2 are SGHAT and FQNNGV. This CDR3 spans 15 amino acids. The V gene lost 5 bases and the J gene lost 8 bases, with 18 bases spanning the gap. The CDR3 is CASSAIGGPTEKLFF. As DNA, the CDR3 is TGTGCCAGCAGCGCCATCGGGGGGCCAACAGAAAAACTGTTTTTT.

This clone has just a few counts. This chain joins TRBV24-1 and TRBJ2-3; 10 bases match TRBD2. Germline V lookup: CDR1 KGHDR, CDR2 SFDVKD. The V gene end was trimmed by 3 bases and the J gene end by 3 bases; junction bases not matched to a gene: 14. The CDR3 consists of 19 residues. The CDR3 DNA sequence: TGTGCCACCAGTGATCCCTCTCGCGGGCCAGCGGGGGGGACAGATACGCAGTATTTT. Residues: CATSDPSRGPAGGTDTQYF.

V is TRBV19 and J is TRBJ2-5; D not certain. Germline V lookup: CDR1 LNHDA, CDR2 SQIVND (reference sequence). CDR3 length: 11 amino acids. Deletions cut 6 bases from V and 4 bases from J, with 6 bases between. CDR3 DNA sequence: TGTGCCAGTAGGGTCGGAGAGACCCAGTACTTC. Translated, it gives CASRVGETQYF.

CDR3 coding DNA: TGTGCCAGCAGCTGGGACAGTTTCAACACTGAAGCTTTCTTT. Amino acid sequence: CASSWDSFNTEAFF. The chain carries TRBV7-9 and TRBJ1-1; 7 nucleotides agree with TRBD1. CDR3 length: 14 amino acids. Unmatched junction bases numbered 4, after V lost 4 bases and J lost 2 bases. The germline V gene has CDR1 SEHNR and CDR2 FQNEAQ (reference sequence).

With regard to this clone: Compared with germline, one end of the junction differs, possibly owing to a read error. The chain uses TRBV6-1 and TRBJ2-1; D is uncertain. The germline V gene encodes CDR1 MNHNS and CDR2 SASEGT. The CDR3 totals 15 residues. CDR3 protein: CASSEGLPIYNEQFF. DNA of the CDR3: TGTGCCAGCAGTGAGGGCCTACCCATTTACAATGAGCAATTCTTC.

The V gene is TRBV9, the J gene TRBJ1-1, with D perhaps matching TRBD1 (6 bases). V was pared by 0 bases and J by 10 bases, with 16 bases between. Germline loops: CDR1 SGDLS, CDR2 YYNGEE. The CDR3 has 14 amino acids. The CDR3, as DNA: TGTGCCAGCAGCGTAGCTGGGGGGGACATCCGAGCTTTCTTT. It specifies CASSVAGGDIRAFF.

The genes are TRBV24-1 and TRBJ2-3; TRBD1 might be the D (7 bases). V lost 5 bases and J 6 bases, leaving 20 bases between the germline ends. The germline V gene has CDR1 KGHDR and CDR2 SFDVKD. This CDR3 contains 16 residues. CDR3 region: CATSAPGRGAADTQYF. In DNA form, the CDR3 reads TGTGCCACCAGTGCCCCGGGCAGGGGGGCGGCTGATACGCAGTATTTT.

This clone was seen only once. The J gene is TRBJ2-1, the V gene TRBV27; D is perhaps TRBD2 (5 bases). CDR3 size: 13 residues. Germline assignment: CDR1 MNHEY and CDR2 SMNVEV (reference sequence). Deletions cut 3 bases from V and 10 bases from J, with 13 bases between. CDR3 in DNA: TGTGCCAGCAGTTTGCTGGGGAGTGGGGAGCAGTTCTTC. Protein sequence: CASSLLGSGEQFF.

This rearrangement joins TRBV6-1 to TRBJ2-2, with a possible D match to TRBD2 (6 bases). Trimming shortened V by 2 bases and J by 4 bases, and 11 bases separated the two germline ends. The germline V gene encodes CDR1 MNHNS and CDR2 SASEGT. The CDR3 is 15 residues long. The CDR3 coding sequence is TGTGCCAGCAGTGAATTTGGAGGGGTCACCGGGGAGCTGTTTTTT. Residues: CASSEFGGVTGELFF.

This clone was observed a handful of times. The identical CDR3 is also encoded by other nucleotide sequences in the sample. This sequence joins TRBV6-5 and TRBJ1-2, with TRBD1 matching 7 bases. The V gene end was trimmed by 2 bases and the J gene end by 5 bases; junction bases not matched to a gene: 5. CDR3 length: 14 residues. Germline V gene data show CDR1 as MNHEY and CDR2 as SVGAGI. The CDR3 here is CASSYRTGTYGYTF. The CDR3 nucleotides read TGTGCCAGCAGTTACCGGACAGGCACGTATGGCTACACCTTC.

This chain uses TRBV2 with TRBJ2-1; D might be TRBD1 (5 bases). V lost 6 bases and J 4 bases, leaving 10 bases between the germline ends. In germline, CDR1 is SNHLY, CDR2 FYNNEI. This CDR3 comprises 13 residues. CDR3 nucleotide sequence: TGTGCCAGCAGCCCTGACAGATACAATGAGCAGTTCTTC. This encodes CASSPDRYNEQFF.

This clone has a single count. The chain joins TRBV13 to TRBJ2-5; 8 bases map to TRBD2. V dropped 0 bases and J dropped 2; count of bases not matched to a gene: 8. Per germline, CDR1 PRHDT and CDR2 FYEKMQ (reference sequence). This CDR3 has 17 residues. DNA of the CDR3: TGTGCCAGCAGCTTAGGCCGGGGGGGGGCCCCGCAAGAGACCCAGTACTTC. This translates into CASSLGRGGAPQETQYF.

The chain uses TRBV9 and TRBJ1-3; TRBD1 aligns across 7 bases. J was trimmed by 0 bases and V by 0 bases; bases with no gene match: 9. This CDR3 is built from 18 residues. Germline-derived CDR1 and CDR2 are SGDLS and YYNGEE. This CDR3 is CASSVGGDSSSSGNTIYF. Here the CDR3 DNA reads TGTGCCAGCAGCGTAGGAGGGGACAGTTCCAGCTCTGGAAACACCATATATTTT.

This chain links TRBV6-5 with TRBJ2-3, with 12 bases matching TRBD2. The germline gives CDR1 MNHEY, CDR2 SVGAGI. Trimming at V came to 6 bases and at J to 5 bases, leaving 6 bases not matched to a gene. This CDR3 spans 15 amino acids. CDR3 bases: TGTGCCAGCAGACCGACTAGCGGGGGATTAGATACGCAGTATTTT. Amino acid sequence: CASRPTSGGLDTQYF.

This clone was picked up one time. This rearrangement joins TRBV6-5 to TRBJ1-1; 7 bases map to TRBD1. The CDR3 consists of 14 residues. The ends lost 8 bases at V and 11 bases at J; junction bases unmatched: 17. The germline gives CDR1 MNHEY, CDR2 SVGAGI. The CDR3 DNA reads TGTGCCAGCGTTCCGGGACAGCTACCCGGTGGGGCTTTCTTT. Protein: CASVPGQLPGGAFF.

This clone was observed once. The chain links TRBV13 to TRBJ1-2; no clear D gene. Germline V CDR1 and CDR2: PRHDT, FYEKMQ (reference sequence). V was pared by 4 bases and J by 5 bases, with 14 bases between. The CDR3 runs 14 residues. The CDR3 reads CASSSGRVLYGYTF. DNA of the CDR3: TGTGCCAGCAGCTCTGGGCGGGTACTATATGGCTACACCTTC.

The rearrangement uses TRBV6-5 and TRBJ1-2; D ambiguous. The ends were cut back, 8 bases at V and 2 bases at J, with 9 bases in the middle. Germline CDR1 reads MNHEY; CDR2 reads SVGAGI. The CDR3 has 12 amino acids. The CDR3 is CASREINYGYTF. CDR3 in DNA: TGTGCCAGCCGGGAGATCAACTATGGCTACACCTTC.

V gene TRBV18 combines with J gene TRBJ2-2; 9 bases are a match to TRBD2. CDR1 is KGHSH and CDR2 is LQKENI in the germline V gene. The trim removed 3 bases at V and 4 bases at J, leaving 15 bases unmatched. The CDR3 is made up of 19 amino acids. In DNA, the CDR3 is TGTGCCAGCTCACCCCCCGCCGGAGGTAGCGGGAGCCTCACCGGGGAGCTGTTTTTT. This sequence encodes CASSPPAGGSGSLTGELFF. Combining the CDR3 with reference TRBV18 and TRBJ2-2 gives the whole variable domain NAGVMQNPRHLVRRRGQEARLRCSPMKGHSHVYWYRQLPEEGLKFMVYLQKENIIDESGMPKERFSAEFPKEGPSILRIQQVVRGDSAAYFCASSPPAGGSGSLTGELFFGEGSRLTVL.

The chain joins TRBV6-4 to TRBJ1-2; D remains ambiguous. The CDR3 runs 16 residues. Germline CDR1 reads MRHNA; CDR2 reads SNTAGT. V was shortened by 6 bases and J by 8 bases, with 25 bases between the two germline ends. CDR3 residues: CASSPNSQWAGGGYTF. For the CDR3, the DNA is TGTGCCAGCAGCCCTAATTCTCAGTGGGCGGGTGGCGGCTACACCTTC.

The J gene is TRBJ2-3, the V gene TRBV9; 8 bases map to TRBD2. The CDR3 extends over 15 amino acids. After removal of 0 bases from V and 2 bases from J, the junction contained 2 bases not matched to a gene. Germline V CDR1 and CDR2: SGDLS, YYNGEE. CDR3 nucleotide sequence: TGTGCCAGCAGCGTAGCGGGGGGGAACACAGATACGCAGTATTTT. Protein: CASSVAGGNTDTQYF.

On this clone: The junction shows a germline mismatch at one end, possibly a read error. The chain is built from TRBV6-1 and TRBJ1-4; perhaps TRBD1 as D (6 bases). The CDR3 extends over 18 amino acids. CDR1 is MNHNS, CDR2 SASEGT, per germline. The DNA of the CDR3 is TGTGCCAGCAGTCAAGCCGGTGGCAGGGGATCTTACAATGAAAAACTGTTTTTT. Residues: CASSQAGGRGSYNEKLFF.